The 9 T cell receptor beta chains in this list originate from one sample, sequenced in a study of identical twins. TCRdb redid the calling of the 5' RACE reads with MiXCR, one entry per CDR3 protein. The data show about 890,000 distinct CDR3 sequences, roughly 12% seen once. The data were also submitted as part of a second study, on yellow fever vaccine responses in identical twins.

The sequencing sample was made of PBMCs. The receptors come from a young woman in good health.

Only a few counts were recorded for this clonotype. The V and J genes are TRBV20-1 and TRBJ2-1; 11 bases fit TRBD2. With V trimmed by 6 bases and J by 3 bases, 4 bases remained unmatched. Germline V gene data show CDR1 as DFQATT and CDR2 as SNEGSKA (reference sequence). The CDR3 totals 14 residues. Here the CDR3 DNA reads TGCAGTGCGTGGACTAGCGGGTACTACAATGAGCAGTTCTTC. It yields the protein CSAWTSGYYNEQFF.

V and J are TRBV6-1 and TRBJ1-4; no clear D. The CDR3 spans 15 residues. With 2 bases removed from V and 11 bases from J, the gap between germline ends came to 18 bases. Germline CDR1 and CDR2: MNHNS and SASEGT. The CDR3 loop is CASSELGYSRSKLFF. CDR3 DNA sequence: TGTGCCAGCAGTGAACTGGGATACTCTCGAAGTAAACTGTTTTTT.

This clonotype has just a few counts. The chain couples TRBV6-5 to TRBJ2-1; D not resolved. V lost 5 bases and J 8 bases, leaving 7 bases between the germline ends. Germline V CDR1 and CDR2: MNHEY, SVGAGI. The CDR3 covers 11 residues. This CDR3 reads CASSTLYEQFF. The CDR3 DNA sequence: TGTGCCAGCAGTACCCTTTATGAGCAGTTCTTC.

This clonotype was counted many times. The chain recombines TRBV12-3 or TRBV12-4 with TRBJ1-1, with TRBD1 as a possible D gene (5 bases). The CDR3 covers 12 residues. Trimming took 3 bases from V and 10 from J, leaving 12 bases between them. In nucleotides, the CDR3 is TGTGCCAGCAGTTTGTCCTTAGGGGTAGCTTTCTTT. Protein: CASSLSLGVAFF.

This clonotype was recorded at least ten times. The chain is built from TRBV11-2 and TRBJ2-1; TRBD2 aligns across 11 bases. Per the germline V gene, CDR1 is SGHAT and CDR2 is FQNNGV. Unmatched junction bases numbered 10, after V lost 2 bases and J lost 4 bases. The CDR3 runs 18 residues. DNA of the CDR3: TGTGCCAGCAGCTTAACCAGTCCGGGACTAGCGGCTTACAATGAGCAGTTCTTC. Encoded protein: CASSLTSPGLAAYNEQFF.

This clonotype has a handful of counts. The rearrangement uses TRBV7-9 and TRBJ1-2, with TRBD1 identical over 7 bases. The V gene's germline CDR1 is SEHNR and CDR2 FQNEAQ (reference sequence). The CDR3 extends over 14 amino acids. Trimming cost V 5 bases and J 3 bases; bases outside gene matches: 6. The CDR3 loop is CASSISDRDYGYTF. CDR3 coding DNA: TGTGCCAGCAGCATTTCCGACAGGGACTATGGCTACACCTTC. Using reference TRBV7-9 and TRBJ1-2 for the parts outside the CDR3, the full variable domain is DTGVSQNPRHKITKRGQNVTFRCDPISEHNRLYWYRQTLGQGPEFLTYFQNEAQLEKSRLLSDRFSAERPKGSFSTLEIQRTEQGDSAMYLCASSISDRDYGYTFGSGTRLTVV.

The chain employs TRBV27 and TRBJ2-1; D unresolved. The V and J ends lost 4 bases and 8 bases respectively, with 9 bases between them. The CDR3 runs 12 residues. Germline V CDR1 and CDR2: MNHEY, SMNVEV (reference sequence). The CDR3, as DNA: TGTGCCAGCAGTTCTCAGTCCGATGAGCAGTTCTTC. This sequence encodes CASSSQSDEQFF.

This clonotype has at least ten counts. V is TRBV15 and J is TRBJ1-1; TRBD1 might be the D (5 bases). V lost 4 bases and J 5 bases, leaving 14 bases between the germline ends. The CDR3 is 14 residues long. CDR1 is LNHNV and CDR2 is YYDKDF in the germline V gene (reference sequence). This CDR3 reads CATSTTGASTEAFF. In nucleotides, the CDR3 is TGTGCCACCAGCACCACTGGGGCGAGTACTGAAGCTTTCTTT.

The chain combines TRBV29-1 with TRBJ2-7; 7 bases are shared with TRBD1. Trimming at V came to 8 bases and at J to 1 base, leaving 8 bases not matched to a gene. The V gene's germline CDR1 is SQVTM and CDR2 ANQGSEA. The CDR3 extends over 13 amino acids. The CDR3 DNA reads TGCAGCACCTTAGACAGGGCGTCCTACGAGCAGTACTTC. It specifies CSTLDRASYEQYF.